The 23 T cell receptor beta chains below were found in one sample sequenced in a study of T cells in Graves' hyperthyroidism and ophthalmopathy. From RNA transcripts, TCR beta CDR3 regions were amplified. TCR CDR3 regions were first amplified by RT-PCR with HTBI primers. MiXCR, run by TCRdb on the multiplex PCR reads, gives a single entry per CDR3 protein. There are some 440,000 distinct CDR3 sequences in the sample; 15% to 19% occur only once, and roughly 14% lies in the top ten. Specimen: blood. These TCRs come from a woman aged 18-29 years with Graves' hyperthyroidism.

In its sample, this clonotype was seen many times. The chain joins TRBV20-1 to TRBJ2-7, with 13 bases lining up with TRBD2. V was pared by 4 bases and J by 6 bases, with 9 bases of the junction left unmatched. The CDR3 covers 15 residues. Germline V gene data show CDR1 as DFQATT and CDR2 as SNEGSKA (reference sequence). The CDR3 region has the DNA TGCAGTGCTATCTCCCGGACTAGCGGGAGTCTCGAGCAGTACTTC. It encodes CSAISRTSGSLEQYF.

The chain uses TRBV4-3 and TRBJ1-5; 9 bases are shared with TRBD1. Per germline, CDR1 LGHNA and CDR2 YSLEER. The CDR3 covers 15 residues. The V gene end was trimmed by 8 bases and the J gene end by 4 bases; junction bases not matched to a gene: 9. The CDR3 is CASSIGTGLNQPQHF. The CDR3 DNA reads TGCGCCAGCTCGATCGGGACAGGGTTAAATCAGCCCCAGCATTTT.

This clonotype was observed a few times. This chain links TRBV5-6 with TRBJ2-5; 10 bases line up with TRBD1. Germline loops: CDR1 SGHDT, CDR2 YYEEEE. The CDR3 covers 15 residues. V dropped 5 bases and J dropped 0; count of bases not matched to a gene: 4. Written as DNA, the CDR3 is TGTGCCAGCAGAGACAGGGGGCGTCACCAAGAGACCCAGTACTTC. This gives the protein CASRDRGRHQETQYF.

This clonotype was seen only a few times. This rearrangement joins TRBV3-1 to TRBJ2-7; 9 positions agree with TRBD2. Germline-derived CDR1 and CDR2 are LGHDT and YNNKEL (reference sequence). With V trimmed by 3 bases and J by 6 bases, 9 bases remained unmatched. The CDR3 extends over 15 amino acids. The CDR3 DNA reads TGTGCCAGCAGCCATCTGAGCGGGAGGCGTAGCGAGCAGTACTTC. It encodes CASSHLSGRRSEQYF.

This clonotype turned up a few times. The CDR3 is CASSFPSSSGNTIYF. CDR3 nucleotide sequence: TGTGCCAGCAGTTTTCCCTCCAGCTCTGGAAACACCATATATTTT. This chain links TRBV28 with TRBJ1-3; D is undetermined. The CDR3 loop spans 15 amino acids. The germline gives CDR1 MDHEN, CDR2 SYDVKM. The V end was cut by 3 bases, the J end by 0 bases, with 9 bases between.

Only a few counts were recorded for this clonotype. The genes are TRBV10-3 and TRBJ1-6; possible D gene TRBD1, 5 bases. Looked up from germline, CDR1 is ENHRY and CDR2 is SYGVKD. V lost 10 bases to trimming and J lost 5 bases, with 21 bases between them. This CDR3 is 16 amino acids long. CDR3 in amino acids: CATTQTAGRDNSPLHF. The CDR3 bases are TGTGCCACCACCCAAACGGCGGGACGGGATAATTCACCCCTCCACTTT.

On this clonotype itself: A much larger clone lies a single base off, so this may be a read error. The chain couples TRBV27 to TRBJ1-2; D is possibly TRBD1 (5 bases). Germline CDR1 and CDR2: MNHEY and SMNVEV (reference sequence). V was shortened by 0 bases and J by 4 bases, with 9 bases between the two germline ends. The CDR3 consists of 14 residues. CDR3 in DNA: TGTGCCAGCAGTTTATCAGGCAGGGTCTATGGCTACACCTTC. As protein: CASSLSGRVYGYTF.

This clonotype was seen a few times. This chain connects TRBV24-1 to TRBJ2-1; TRBD2 matches at 13 bases. The junction had 4 bases not matched to a gene; V was cut back by 5 bases and J by 4 bases. The CDR3 covers 16 residues. From germline, CDR1 is KGHDR and CDR2 SFDVKD. CDR3 coding DNA: TGTGCCACCAGTGCCGTGGGACTAGCGGGATACAATGAGCAGTTCTTC. Translation: CATSAVGLAGYNEQFF.

Many counts were recorded for this clonotype. V usage is TRBV5-6 and J usage is TRBJ2-7; TRBD1 might be the D (5 bases). Trimming pared 4 bases from V and 3 bases from J, leaving 20 bases between. Germline CDR1 reads SGHDT; CDR2 reads YYEEEE. The CDR3 runs 16 residues. DNA of the CDR3: TGTGCCAGCAGCATGGGGATGGGGCAAGAAGACTACGAGCAGTACTTC. As protein: CASSMGMGQEDYEQYF.

This clonotype came up many times. The V and J genes are TRBV6-2 or TRBV6-3 and TRBJ2-5; the D gene could be TRBD1 or TRBD2 (6 bases each). Germline CDR1 reads MNHEY; CDR2 reads SVGEGT. V was trimmed by 0 bases and J by 1 base, leaving 18 bases between them. The CDR3 is 18 amino acids. The CDR3 nucleotides are TGTGCCAGCAGTTACTCAAACAGGGATCCGGGGGTCCAAGAGACCCAGTACTTC. This translates into CASSYSNRDPGVQETQYF.

This clonotype was counted at least ten times. The J gene is TRBJ2-7, the V gene TRBV10-3; D call uncertain. The CDR3 totals 12 residues. The V gene's germline CDR1 is ENHRY and CDR2 SYGVKD. V lost 0 bases to trimming and J lost 6 bases, with 6 bases between them. CDR3 residues: CAISESTGEQYF. CDR3 nucleotide sequence: TGTGCCATCAGTGAGTCCACGGGCGAGCAGTACTTC.

The gene calls are TRBV19 and TRBJ1-3; D perhaps matches TRBD1 (5 bases). Germline values: CDR1 LNHDA, CDR2 SQIVND (reference sequence). CDR3 length: 15 residues. Trimming took off 4 bases at V and 2 bases at J, with 12 bases between the two ends. The CDR3 sequence is CASSTTGGPGNTIYF. CDR3 coding DNA: TGTGCCAGTAGTACTACGGGGGGACCTGGAAACACCATATATTTT.

In the case of this clonotype: At one end, the junction sequence differs from germline, possibly due to a read error. The CDR3 loop is CASSISLYRRSSSRANVLTF. In DNA, the CDR3 is TGTGCCAGTAGTATATCGTTGTACAGGAGATCTTCCTCTAGGGCCAACGTTCTGACTTTC. The V call is TRBV19, the J call TRBJ2-6, with D perhaps matching TRBD1 (5 bases). The CDR3 is 20 residues long. CDR1 LNHDA and CDR2 SQIVND come from the germline V gene (reference sequence).

J is TRBJ2-5 and V is TRBV24-1, with D perhaps assigned TRBD1 or TRBD2 (5 bases each). The germline V gene has CDR1 KGHDR and CDR2 SFDVKD. The CDR3 extends over 15 amino acids. The V end lost 8 bases, the J end lost 2 bases, and 17 bases lay between the germline ends. The CDR3 sequence: CATMDRDGDQETQYF. CDR3 nucleotide sequence: TGTGCCACCATGGATCGGGACGGGGATCAAGAGACCCAGTACTTC.

This clonotype was counted ten times or more. The rearrangement uses TRBV20-1 and TRBJ1-2, with D hard to call. The CDR3 has 11 amino acids. The germline V gene has CDR1 DFQATT and CDR2 SNEGSKA (reference sequence). CDR3 DNA: TGCAGCAGCCCCCGTAACTATGGCTACACCTTC. Residues: CSSPRNYGYTF.

This clonotype was seen once. This rearrangement joins TRBV2 to TRBJ2-2, with 7 bases lining up with TRBD1. There are 14 residues in the CDR3. Losses at the gene ends were 3 bases for V and 5 bases for J; bases not matched to a gene: 3. Looked up from germline, CDR1 is SNHLY and CDR2 is FYNNEI. The CDR3 protein is CASSEKGATGELFF. DNA for the CDR3: TGTGCCAGCAGTGAGAAGGGGGCTACCGGGGAGCTGTTTTTT.

This clonotype was observed at least ten times. This chain links TRBV4-3 with TRBJ2-7; D might be TRBD1 (5 bases). Germline V CDR1 and CDR2: LGHNA, YSLEER. V lost 0 bases, J lost 4 bases, and 10 bases lay in between. The CDR3 is 14 amino acids. CDR3 in DNA: TGCGCCAGCAGCCAAGACAGGGATTCTTACGAGCAGTACTTC. This sequence encodes CASSQDRDSYEQYF.

This clonotype was picked up a small number of times. This chain connects TRBV27 to TRBJ2-3, with TRBD1 matching 9 bases. Germline V gives CDR1 MNHEY, CDR2 SMNVEV (reference sequence). This CDR3 has 16 amino acids. J gave up 2 bases and V 6 bases, and 9 bases lay outside the gene matches. The CDR3: CASSRRTGAFTDTQYF. DNA of the CDR3: TGTGCCAGCAGCCGCAGGACAGGGGCCTTCACAGATACGCAGTATTTT.

This clonotype was picked up many times. The chain couples TRBV6-5 to TRBJ2-7; D is perhaps TRBD1 (6 bases). V was cut by 2 bases and J by 6 bases, with 11 bases left in between. The CDR3 totals 13 residues. Germline loops: CDR1 MNHEY, CDR2 SVGAGI. CDR3: CASSYTTGPEQYF. The CDR3 coding sequence is TGTGCCAGCAGTTACACGACAGGCCCCGAGCAGTACTTC.

This clonotype came up a few times. The chain is built from TRBV27 and TRBJ2-7, with 7 nucleotides matching TRBD1. CDR1 and CDR2 from the germline V gene are MNHEY and SMNVEV (reference sequence). The CDR3 covers 13 residues. J was trimmed by 12 bases and V by 5 bases; bases with no gene match: 13. CDR3 in DNA: TGTGCCAGCAGTCTTCACGGACAGGCGGTGCCGTACTTC. Translated, it gives CASSLHGQAVPYF.

In its sample, this clonotype was seen many times. The CDR3 sequence: CASSLALAGGRNEQFF. In nucleotides, the CDR3 is TGTGCCAGCAGCTTAGCGCTGGCGGGGGGACGCAATGAGCAGTTCTTC. This chain uses TRBV7-9 with TRBJ2-1; TRBD2 matches 8 bases. The CDR3 runs to 16 residues. V dropped 0 bases and J dropped 6; count of bases not matched to a gene: 7. From germline, CDR1 is SEHNR and CDR2 FQNEAQ (reference sequence).

This clonotype was seen many times. The chain employs TRBV6-1 and TRBJ1-6, with 11 bases fitting TRBD1. CDR3 length equals 16 residues. Germline values: CDR1 MNHNS, CDR2 SASEGT. The trim removed 6 bases at V and 6 bases at J, leaving 7 bases unmatched. The CDR3 spells CASSGTGGNVNSPLHF. The CDR3 DNA follows: TGTGCCAGCAGCGGGACAGGGGGTAATGTTAATTCACCCCTCCACTTT.

This clonotype was seen more than once but under ten times. The rearrangement links TRBV6-1 to TRBJ1-1; 7 bases match TRBD1. The CDR3 spans 15 residues. V lost 5 bases, J lost 0 bases, and 6 bases stayed unmatched. CDR1 is MNHNS, CDR2 SASEGT, per germline. The CDR3 DNA follows: TGTGCCAGCAGTCGGAGGGACAGATTGAACACTGAAGCTTTCTTT. Translation gives CASSRRDRLNTEAFF.